What follows describes a single TCR beta chain. The antigen is undetermined. This CDR3 region has 13 residues. V lost 5 bases to trimming and J lost 7 bases, with 14 bases between them. The data derive from a study of T cell repertoires in cytomegalovirus infection. As for the study in general: Shared public TCR beta signatures pointed to both CMV infection and a matching HLA type. Whole-study findings and limits: Of the TCR beta families, the public ones yielded a cumulative frequency that identified carriers of CMV plus the relevant HLA.

TCRdb independently ran MiXCR on the reads; one entry per CDR3 protein. The sample records more than 650,000 distinct CDR3 sequences, about 40% being singletons. This clonotype originated in a human donor in good health (CMV status not recorded). Some clones in this sample may be carry-over from other donors' samples. Sequencing used PBMCs. The V call is TRBV12-3 or TRBV12-4, the J call TRBJ2-5; TRBD2 might be the D (6 bases). The CDR3 region has the DNA TGTGCCAGCAGTCTCCGGGAGAGGGGGACCCAGTACTTC. Protein: CASSLRERGTQYF.